Presented here are 25 T cell receptor beta chains from one specimen sequenced in a study of cytomegalovirus exposure and HLA in healthy donors. PCR was performed using 60 Vbeta and 13 Jbeta primers. The protocol was immunoSEQ multiplex PCR, while the TCRdb copy is restricted to in-frame clones and leaves out a portion. The top ten hold approximately 0.22% of the sample, which has 95,000 to 150,000 clones, 65% to 85% seen once. Input material: PBMCs. These receptors were collected from a man aged 50 to 60 in good health and CMV-seronegative.

The chain uses TRBV7-2 and TRBJ1-5; D call uncertain. The V end was cut by 6 bases, the J end by 8 bases, with 11 bases between. Per germline, CDR1 SGHTA and CDR2 FQGNSA. CDR3 size: 12 residues. CDR3 region: CASSRWGEPQHF. DNA of the CDR3: TGTGCCAGCAGTCGATGGGGAGAGCCCCAGCATTTT.

CDR3 sequence reads: CASSQGAADNQPQHF. CDR3 nucleotide sequence: TGCGCCAGCTCTCAGGGGGCAGCTGACAATCAGCCCCAGCATTTT. V usage is TRBV4-1 and J usage is TRBJ1-5, with 8 positions matching TRBD1. V lost 8 bases and J lost 3; bases outside the gene matches: 9. This CDR3 comprises 15 residues. Germline V CDR1 and CDR2: MGHRA, YSYEKL.

The chain links TRBV19 to TRBJ1-2, with 9 bases fitting TRBD1. CDR1 LNHDA and CDR2 SQIVND come from the germline V gene (reference sequence). Losses at the gene ends were 6 bases for V and 6 bases for J; bases not matched to a gene: 5. This CDR3 contains 13 residues. The DNA of the CDR3 is TGTGCCAGTAGGGGACAGGGTATAGATGGCTACACCTTC. This encodes CASRGQGIDGYTF. Complete variable domain (other parts from reference TRBV19 and TRBJ1-2): DGGITQSPKYLFRKEGQNVTLSCEQNLNHDAMYWYRQDPGQGLRLIYYSQIVNDFQKGDIAEGYSVSREKKESFPLTVTSAQKNPTAFYLCASRGQGIDGYTFGSGTRLTVV.

This rearrangement joins TRBV4-2 to TRBJ1-5; tentative D call: TRBD1 (5 bases). The V gene's germline CDR1 is LGHNA and CDR2 YNFKEQ. The CDR3 spans 16 residues. Trimming left V 0 bases short and J 0 bases short, with 9 bases between. The CDR3 protein is CASSQEQGRSNQPQHF. In DNA, the CDR3 is TGTGCCAGCAGCCAAGAGCAGGGCCGTAGCAATCAGCCCCAGCATTTT.

This sequence joins TRBV7-2 and TRBJ2-5; 7 bases fit TRBD1. The CDR3 has 14 amino acids. V lost 5 bases, J lost 4 bases, and 7 bases stayed unmatched. Germline V gives CDR1 SGHTA, CDR2 FQGNSA. The CDR3 region is CASSKQGMRETQYF. The CDR3 nucleotides read TGTGCCAGCAGCAAACAGGGGATGCGAGAGACCCAGTACTTC.

The chain combines TRBV19 with TRBJ2-5; 11 bases line up with TRBD1. Trimming cost V 7 bases and J 7 bases; bases outside gene matches: 8. This CDR3 has 14 residues. Germline-derived CDR1 and CDR2 are LNHDA and SQIVND (reference sequence). CDR3 sequence: CASTRDRGDVTQYF. CDR3 DNA: TGTGCCAGTACCCGGGACAGGGGGGATGTGACCCAGTACTTC.

V usage is TRBV5-4 and J usage is TRBJ2-5, with TRBD1 identical over 7 bases. CDR3 size: 14 residues. V shed 3 bases, J shed 11 bases, and the junction held 13 bases outside the gene matches. Germline CDR1 is SGHNT and CDR2 is YYREEE (reference sequence). CDR3 nucleotide sequence: TGTGCCAGCAGCTCGGGACAGCGTATAGGTGAGCAGTACTTC. Amino acid sequence: CASSSGQRIGEQYF.

The chain joins TRBV5-1 to TRBJ2-7; D is perhaps TRBD1 (6 bases). Germline loops: CDR1 SGHRS, CDR2 YFSETQ. The CDR3 is 18 amino acids. Trimming left V 5 bases short and J 0 bases short, with 24 bases between. CDR3 DNA: TGCGCCAGCAGAATGGGGGCCAGGGTAAGATTGAGCTCCTACGAGCAGTACTTC. Its translation is CASRMGARVRLSSYEQYF.

This chain connects TRBV19 to TRBJ2-3; 8 nucleotides line up with TRBD2. V lost 5 bases, J lost 2 bases, and 6 bases stayed unmatched. The CDR3 is 15 residues long. CDR1 is LNHDA and CDR2 is SQIVND in the germline V gene (reference sequence). The CDR3 loop reads CASSHSGGATDTQYF. In nucleotides, the CDR3 is TGTGCCAGTAGTCATTCCGGGGGGGCCACAGATACGCAGTATTTT. Supplemented by reference TRBV19 and TRBJ2-3, the full variable domain reads DGGITQSPKYLFRKEGQNVTLSCEQNLNHDAMYWYRQDPGQGLRLIYYSQIVNDFQKGDIAEGYSVSREKKESFPLTVTSAQKNPTAFYLCASSHSGGATDTQYFGPGTRLTVL.

The chain links TRBV7-9 to TRBJ1-1; TRBD1 is a possible D gene (5 bases). The length of the CDR3 is 13 residues. Per the germline V gene, CDR1 is SEHNR and CDR2 is FQNEAQ (reference sequence). CDR3 protein: CDGRGGIGTEAFF. CDR3 in DNA: TGTGATGGGAGGGGAGGGATTGGGACTGAAGCTTTCTTT.

The V call is TRBV7-8, the J call TRBJ1-1; the D gene is possibly TRBD1 (6 bases). In germline, CDR1 is SGHVS, CDR2 FQNEAQ. The V gene lost 5 bases and the J gene lost 1 base, with 11 bases spanning the gap. The CDR3 is made up of 14 amino acids. In DNA form, the CDR3 reads TGTGCCAGCAGCCGTCAGACAGGGAACACTGAAGCTTTCTTT. This translates into CASSRQTGNTEAFF.

The chain is built from TRBV19 and TRBJ1-6; D ambiguous. Germline V lookup: CDR1 LNHDA, CDR2 SQIVND (reference sequence). Trimming stripped 6 bases from V and 0 bases from J, with 9 bases between. CDR3 length: 15 amino acids. The DNA of the CDR3 is TGTGCCAGTAGAGGAGAGAACTCCTATAATTCACCCCTCCACTTT. It codes for CASRGENSYNSPLHF.

This chain uses TRBV7-6 with TRBJ2-1; a possible D gene is TRBD2 (5 bases). The CDR3 has 17 amino acids. V was pared by 5 bases and J by 0 bases, with 17 bases between. Germline CDR1 SGHVS, CDR2 FNYEAQ. CDR3 sequence: CASSPNAGRGSYNEQFF. Written as DNA, the CDR3 is TGTGCCAGCAGCCCCAACGCCGGACGGGGCTCCTACAATGAGCAGTTCTTC.

The chain links TRBV15 to TRBJ2-7; 10 positions match TRBD2. There are 18 residues in the CDR3. Germline V lookup: CDR1 LNHNV, CDR2 YYDKDF (reference sequence). V lost 0 bases, J lost 2 bases, and 10 bases stayed unmatched. CDR3 amino acids: CATSRDADLAGVTYEQYF. Here the CDR3 DNA reads TGTGCCACCAGCAGAGATGCGGACCTAGCGGGGGTTACCTACGAGCAGTACTTC.

This clone was picked up one time. This rearrangement joins TRBV30 to TRBJ1-1, with D possibly being TRBD1 (6 bases). The CDR3 consists of 14 residues. V lost 2 bases, J lost 3 bases, and 13 bases lay in between. Per the germline V gene, CDR1 is GTSNPN and CDR2 is SVGIG (reference sequence). This CDR3 reads CAWSKTGIHTEAFF. The DNA of the CDR3 is TGTGCCTGGAGTAAAACAGGGATTCACACTGAAGCTTTCTTT.

The chain uses TRBV29-1 and TRBJ2-7, with 7 bases fitting TRBD1. V lost 8 bases and J lost 5; bases outside the gene matches: 6. Germline CDR1 SQVTM, CDR2 ANQGSEA. The CDR3 runs 11 residues. CDR3 sequence reads: CSFRRGNEQYF. The CDR3 DNA follows: TGCAGCTTTCGCAGGGGGAACGAGCAGTACTTC.

This chain joins TRBV19 and TRBJ2-1, with 9 bases identical to TRBD2. Germline V lookup: CDR1 LNHDA, CDR2 SQIVND (reference sequence). CDR3 length: 16 amino acids. Trimming at V came to 3 bases and at J to 5 bases, leaving 8 bases not matched to a gene. CDR3 bases: TGTGCCAGTAGTATCCCCTCGACTAGCGGTAACAATGAGCAGTTCTTC. Protein sequence: CASSIPSTSGNNEQFF.

This clone was detected only a few times. This rearrangement joins TRBV5-1 to TRBJ1-6; maybe TRBD1 (5 bases). The CDR3 is made up of 14 amino acids. The V gene lost 6 bases and the J gene lost 7 bases, with 14 bases spanning the gap. From germline, CDR1 is SGHRS and CDR2 YFSETQ. This chain's CDR3 is CASTLGGGNSPLHF. The CDR3 bases are TGCGCCAGCACCCTCGGGGGAGGGAATTCACCCCTCCACTTT.

This sequence joins TRBV6-6 and TRBJ2-2; 11 bases map to TRBD2. The CDR3 runs to 14 residues. Germline V lookup: CDR1 MNHNY, CDR2 SVGAGI (reference sequence). The V and J ends lost 7 bases and 4 bases, in that order; junction bases with no gene match: 2. The CDR3 sequence: CASKTSGSTGELFF. The CDR3, as DNA: TGTGCCAGCAAAACTAGCGGGAGCACCGGGGAGCTGTTTTTT.

The chain is built from TRBV4-3 and TRBJ2-7; D is uncertain. The CDR3 runs to 16 residues. V lost 4 bases to trimming and J lost 0 bases, with 16 bases between them. Germline V gene data show CDR1 as LGHNA and CDR2 as YSLEER. CDR3 protein: CASSPGTQQSSYEQYF. In DNA, the CDR3 is TGCGCCAGCAGCCCCGGAACGCAACAGTCCTCCTACGAGCAGTACTTC.

The chain couples TRBV7-2 to TRBJ1-6; D unresolved. V lost 5 bases and J 7 bases, leaving 6 bases between the germline ends. The CDR3 runs to 12 residues. Germline V gene data show CDR1 as SGHTA and CDR2 as FQGNSA. CDR3 in amino acids: CASSPPNSPLHF. The CDR3 DNA sequence: TGTGCCAGCAGCCCCCCAAATTCACCCCTCCACTTT.

The V call is TRBV28, the J call TRBJ2-7; 8 positions match TRBD2. CDR1 is MDHEN, CDR2 SYDVKM, per germline. The V and J ends lost 7 bases and 9 bases, in that order; junction bases with no gene match: 17. The CDR3 is 15 amino acids. The CDR3 coding sequence is TGTGCCAGCACTAATTGGGGGCGGGAGGAGAGTGGGCAGTACTTC. Protein sequence: CASTNWGREESGQYF.

The V and J genes are TRBV4-3 and TRBJ2-7, with TRBD2 as a possible D gene (6 bases). V was trimmed by 1 base and J by 3 bases, leaving 19 bases between them. The CDR3 totals 17 residues. Per germline, CDR1 LGHNA and CDR2 YSLEER. CDR3 in DNA: TGCGCCAGCAGCCAAGGAGGGGCTGGGGAGGATATCTACGAGCAGTACTTC. Protein sequence: CASSQGGAGEDIYEQYF.

The chain uses TRBV27 and TRBJ2-3; the D is unclear. The V gene's germline CDR1 is MNHEY and CDR2 SMNVEV (reference sequence). The CDR3 spans 13 residues. V dropped 8 bases and J dropped 4 bases, with 13 bases sitting between them. Here the CDR3 reads CASRNQQADTQYF. Here the CDR3 DNA reads TGTGCCAGCCGAAATCAACAAGCAGATACGCAGTATTTT.

This clone was observed once. The J gene is TRBJ2-7, the V gene TRBV5-1; 8 nucleotides match TRBD2. CDR1 and CDR2 (germline): SGHRS, YFSETQ. V lost 5 bases, J lost 0 bases, and 4 bases stayed unmatched. This CDR3 spans 14 amino acids. The CDR3 protein is CASRETSVSYEQYF. CDR3 nucleotides: TGCGCCAGCAGAGAGACTAGCGTCTCCTACGAGCAGTACTTC.